This TCR beta chain came from a study of spatial heterogeneity in lung cancer. Across the study: Detection consistently yielded more beta chains than alpha chains. Raw sequencing reads included, on average, more than eight appearances of each unique TCR and UMI combination. Study-level points and caveats: Detection of ubiquitous tumor TCRs in blood was higher at resection than follow-up.

Specified time point: sample taken at primary tumor resection. Unsorted whole RNA of tumor, nontumor lung or frozen PBMC was sequenced. The CDR3 loop spans 19 amino acids. Trimming removed 0 bases from V and 6 bases from J, with 23 bases in between. Each molecule of TCR cDNA was tagged with one unique molecular identifier. TCRdb analysed the 5' RACE reads with MiXCR anew, one entry per CDR3 protein. The table has around 60,000 distinct CDR3 sequences, more than 7% seen once. To note about this clonotype: Antigen: not known.

The sample was PBMCs, taken at surgery. The chain couples TRBV6-7 to TRBJ2-2; D is unresolved. TRBV6-7 is recorded as an ORF, its role being uncertain. The receptor comes from a female donor with early-stage non-small cell lung cancer. The CDR3 is CASSYSMGIHLNSPGELFF. The CDR3 coding sequence is TGTGCCAGCAGTTACTCGATGGGAATCCATCTCAATTCCCCCGGGGAGCTGTTTTTT.